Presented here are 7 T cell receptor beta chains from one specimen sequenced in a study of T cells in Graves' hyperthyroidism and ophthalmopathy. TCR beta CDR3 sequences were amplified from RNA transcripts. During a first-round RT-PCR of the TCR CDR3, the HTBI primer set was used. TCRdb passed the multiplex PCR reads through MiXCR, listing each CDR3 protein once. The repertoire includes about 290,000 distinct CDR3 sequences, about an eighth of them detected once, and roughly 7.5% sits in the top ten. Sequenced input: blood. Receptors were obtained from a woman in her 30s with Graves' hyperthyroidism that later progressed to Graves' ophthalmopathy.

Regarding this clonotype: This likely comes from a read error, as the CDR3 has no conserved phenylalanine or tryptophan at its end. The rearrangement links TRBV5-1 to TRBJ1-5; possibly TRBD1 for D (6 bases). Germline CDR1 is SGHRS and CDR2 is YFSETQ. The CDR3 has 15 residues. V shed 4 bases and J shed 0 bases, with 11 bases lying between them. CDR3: CASSLGTSSNQPQHL. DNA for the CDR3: TGCGCCAGCAGCCTGGGGACAAGTAGCAATCAGCCCCAGCATCTT.

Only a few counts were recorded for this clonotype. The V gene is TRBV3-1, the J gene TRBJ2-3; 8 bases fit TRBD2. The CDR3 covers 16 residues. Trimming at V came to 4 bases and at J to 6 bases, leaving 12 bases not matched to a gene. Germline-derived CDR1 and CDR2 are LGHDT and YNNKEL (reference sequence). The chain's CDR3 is CASSPSEREYGDTQYF. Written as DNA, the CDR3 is TGTGCCAGCAGCCCCTCGGAGCGGGAGTACGGCGATACGCAGTATTTT.

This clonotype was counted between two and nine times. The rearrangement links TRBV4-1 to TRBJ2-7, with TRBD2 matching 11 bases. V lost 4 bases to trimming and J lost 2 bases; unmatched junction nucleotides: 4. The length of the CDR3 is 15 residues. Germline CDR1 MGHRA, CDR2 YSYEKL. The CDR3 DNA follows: TGCGCCAGCAGCCTTCGGACTAGCGGGCCCTACGAGCAGTACTTC. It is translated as CASSLRTSGPYEQYF.

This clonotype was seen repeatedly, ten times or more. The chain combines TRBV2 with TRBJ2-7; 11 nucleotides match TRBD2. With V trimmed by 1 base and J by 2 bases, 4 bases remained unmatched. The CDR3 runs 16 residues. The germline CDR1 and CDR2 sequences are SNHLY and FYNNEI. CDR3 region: CASSEEVLAGAYEQYF. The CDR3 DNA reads TGTGCCAGCAGTGAAGAGGTACTAGCGGGAGCCTACGAGCAGTACTTC.

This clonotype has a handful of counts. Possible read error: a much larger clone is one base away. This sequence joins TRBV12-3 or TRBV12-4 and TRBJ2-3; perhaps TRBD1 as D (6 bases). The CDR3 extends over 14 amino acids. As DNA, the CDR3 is TGTGCCGGCAGGTTAGGGGGTCTGACAGATACGCAGTATTTT. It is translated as CAGRLGGLTDTQYF.

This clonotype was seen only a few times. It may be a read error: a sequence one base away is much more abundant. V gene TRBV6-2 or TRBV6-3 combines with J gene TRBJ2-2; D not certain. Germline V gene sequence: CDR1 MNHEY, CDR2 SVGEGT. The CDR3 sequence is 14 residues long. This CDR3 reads CASSSGGPTRELFF. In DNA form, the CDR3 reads TGTGCCAGCAGTTCAGGCGGTCCCACCAGGGAGCTGTTTTTT.

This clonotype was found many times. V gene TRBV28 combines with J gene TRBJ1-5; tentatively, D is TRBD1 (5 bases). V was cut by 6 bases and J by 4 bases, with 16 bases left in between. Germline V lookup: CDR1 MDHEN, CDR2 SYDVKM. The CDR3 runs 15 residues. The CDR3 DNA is TGTGCCAGCAGGGCGCCAGGGTGGGGAAATCAGCCCCAGCATTTT. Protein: CASRAPGWGNQPQHF.